A selection of T cell receptor beta chains follows, all from one sample in a study of cytomegalovirus exposure and HLA in healthy donors. Produced via immunoSEQ multiplex PCR; TCRdb's table is partial and in-frame only. The repertoire consists of about 180,000 clones, with about four fifths occurring once and the leading ten covering 6.5% to 8.5%. Sequenced: PBMCs. These receptor sequences come from a man aged 25-40 years in good health and CMV-seropositive. Each CDR3 is given with its conserved first and last residue. The D gene is left open where the match is weak. Clone size is not always given. Where it is, it says once, few, many or a class for expanded clones.

V,J,D,size,CDR3,DNA
TRBV6-1,TRBJ1-1,-,-,CASRGHHRDTEAFF,TGTGCCAGCAGGGGCCACCACCGAGACACTGAAGCTTTCTTT
TRBV4-1,TRBJ1-3,-,-,CASSQTGGGNTIYF,TGCGCCAGCAGCCAGACAGGAGGAGGAAACACCATATATTTT
TRBV6-5,TRBJ1-6,-,-,CARAELFYNSPLHF,TGTGCCAGAGCGGAACTGTTTTATAATTCACCCCTCCACTTT
TRBV11-3,TRBJ1-5,-,once,CASSLSSQPQHF,TGTGCCAGCAGCTTAAGTAGTCAGCCCCAGCATTTT
TRBV6-6,TRBJ2-1,TRBD1,-,CASSYGTGLKDNEQFF,TGTGCCAGCAGTTACGGGACAGGGCTGAAGGACAATGAGCAGTTCTTC
TRBV12-5,TRBJ2-1,TRBD2,few,CASGSRLANNEQFF,TGTGCTAGTGGCTCAAGACTAGCTAACAATGAGCAGTTCTTC
TRBV7-9,TRBJ2-1,TRBD1,few,CASSPRGGQGHNEQFF,TGTGCCAGCAGCCCAAGGGGGGGACAGGGGCACAATGAGCAGTTCTTC
TRBV4-1,TRBJ2-7,-,few,CASSQDRRGAGLYEQYF,TGCGCCAGCAGCCAAGATCGTCGGGGGGCCGGGCTATACGAGCAGTACTTC
TRBV11-2,TRBJ2-2,-,-,CASSPSMNTGELFF,TGTGCCAGCAGCCCCTCTATGAACACCGGGGAGCTGTTTTTT
TRBV29-1,TRBJ2-7,TRBD1,-,CSVEGQGAGEQYF,TGCAGCGTTGAGGGACAGGGGGCAGGGGAGCAGTACTTC
TRBV7-9,TRBJ2-5,TRBD2,-,CSSSPIGVAGGQETQYF,TGTTCCAGCAGCCCCATCGGTGTAGCGGGGGGACAAGAGACCCAGTACTTC
TRBV4-1,TRBJ1-2,-,-,CASSQDSMPGNYGYTF,TGCGCCAGCAGCCAAGATTCGATGCCCGGTAACTATGGCTACACCTTC
TRBV28,TRBJ2-5,-,-,CASSFPGDLETQYF,TGTGCCAGCAGTTTTCCGGGAGATTTAGAGACCCAGTACTTC
TRBV5-5,TRBJ2-7,-,-,CASSLSAGSSYEQYF,TGTGCCAGCAGCTTGTCTGCGGGGAGCTCCTACGAGCAGTACTTC
TRBV19,TRBJ2-7,TRBD1,-,CASSLTGAEQYF,TGTGCCAGTAGTTTGACAGGGGCTGAGCAGTACTTC
TRBV28,TRBJ1-6,-,-,CASKGRGYSPLHF,TGTGCCAGCAAGGGCAGGGGCTATTCACCCCTCCACTTT
TRBV29-1,TRBJ1-4,TRBD1,-,CSVRIARDRSVVTNEKLFF,TGCAGCGTCCGCATCGCCCGGGACAGGTCTGTTGTCACTAATGAAAAACTGTTTTTT
TRBV5-1,TRBJ2-2,TRBD1,few,CASSQVQGSQNTGELFF,TGCGCCAGCAGCCAAGTACAGGGGTCCCAGAACACCGGGGAGCTGTTTTTT
TRBV6-6,TRBJ2-3,-,medium-sized,CASINEVLAADTQYF,TGTGCCAGCATCAACGAGGTTTTAGCTGCAGATACGCAGTATTTT
TRBV5-4,TRBJ2-7,TRBD2,-,CASSSTQREEQYF,TGTGCCAGCAGCTCGACCCAGCGGGAAGAGCAGTACTTC
TRBV7-9,TRBJ2-2,-,-,CSSSLGWLADNTGELFF,TGTTCCAGCAGCTTAGGGTGGTTAGCGGATAACACCGGGGAGCTGTTTTTT
TRBV27,TRBJ2-7,-,-,CASSWGVQGYEQYF,TGTGCCAGCAGTTGGGGGGTTCAAGGGTACGAGCAGTACTTC
TRBV25-1,TRBJ2-1,-,-,CASSEAEYNEQFF,TGTGCCAGCAGTGAAGCGGAGTACAATGAGCAGTTCTTC
TRBV11-2,TRBJ2-7,TRBD2,-,CASSLTSGGYEQYF,TGTGCCAGCAGCCTTACTAGCGGGGGATACGAGCAGTACTTC
TRBV2,TRBJ2-5,TRBD2,-,CASTLPGEGLEETQYF,TGTGCCAGCACACTCCCCGGGGAGGGGCTAGAAGAGACCCAGTACTTC
TRBV5-1,TRBJ1-1,-,-,CASSLEGTSSTAFF,TGCGCCAGCAGCTTGGAGGGGACTTCAAGCACAGCTTTCTTT
TRBV18,TRBJ1-1,-,-,CASSPEMNTEAFF,TGTGCCAGCTCACCAGAGATGAACACTGAAGCTTTCTTT
TRBV19,TRBJ2-2,TRBD1,once,CASNQGQGVGELFF,TGTGCCAGTAATCAGGGACAGGGGGTCGGGGAGCTGTTTTTT
TRBV5-1,TRBJ2-1,TRBD2,-,CASSWIAGDYNEQFF,TGCGCCAGCAGCTGGATAGCGGGAGATTACAATGAGCAGTTCTTC
TRBV9,TRBJ2-7,-,-,CAPSADYYEQYF,TGTGCCCCCTCGGCGGACTACTACGAGCAGTACTTC
TRBV6-6,TRBJ2-5,TRBD1,-,CASSYSFRGSGETQYF,TGTGCCAGCAGTTACTCCTTCAGGGGGTCAGGGGAGACCCAGTACTTC
TRBV10-1,TRBJ2-2,TRBD1,-,CASSGQGTAGELFF,TGCGCCAGCAGCGGACAGGGTACGGCCGGGGAGCTGTTTTTT